The clone carrying this TCR beta chain is a singleton in its sample. Its antigen is still unknown. The data stem from a study of OX40 agonist ivuxolimab in advanced cancers. Study at large: Prior anti-PD-1, anti-PD-L1 or anti-CTLA-4 therapy did not bar entry, and 40% to 45% had some. General study findings and limits: Among the lowest peripheral clonal expansion occurred in 0.1-3.0 mg/kg partial responders.

Assay used: immunoSEQ multiplex PCR; TCRdb lists only in-frame clones, some missing. The sample holds approximately 53,000 clones, over 80% seen once. The CDR3 covers 14 residues. V gave up 5 bases and J gave up 6 bases; unmatched junction bases: 7. In germline, CDR1 is PRHDT, CDR2 FYEKMQ (reference sequence). Blood specimens came from baseline, cycle 4 day 1, and cycle 7 day 1. This chain joins TRBV13 and TRBJ2-1; 7 bases match TRBD2. This clonotype was obtained from an adult with an advanced solid tumor such as melanoma, head and neck, liver or kidney cancer. Sequencing was performed on CD4+ or CD8+ T cells sorted from blood, taken in a trial of the OX40 agonist ivuxolimab. Here the CDR3 DNA reads TGTGCCAGCAGCCCCCAAGGACTAGGCAATGAGCAGTTCTTC. Translated: CASSPQGLGNEQFF.